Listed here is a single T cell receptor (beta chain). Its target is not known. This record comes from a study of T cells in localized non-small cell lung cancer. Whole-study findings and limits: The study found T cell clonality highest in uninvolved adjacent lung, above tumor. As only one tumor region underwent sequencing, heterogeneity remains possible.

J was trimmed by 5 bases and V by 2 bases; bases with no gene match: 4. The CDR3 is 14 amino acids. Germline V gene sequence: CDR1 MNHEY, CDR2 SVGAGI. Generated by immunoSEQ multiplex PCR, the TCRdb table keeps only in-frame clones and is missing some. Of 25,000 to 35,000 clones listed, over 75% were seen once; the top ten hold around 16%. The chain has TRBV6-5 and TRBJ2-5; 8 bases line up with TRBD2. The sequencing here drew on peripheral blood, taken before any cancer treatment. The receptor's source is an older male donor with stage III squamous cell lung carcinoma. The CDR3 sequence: CASSYGREVETQYF. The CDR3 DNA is TGTGCCAGCAGTTACGGGCGGGAGGTCGAGACCCAGTACTTC.